These 3 T cell receptor beta chains came from one sample sequenced in a study of blood T cell repertoires in COVID-19. Repertoires were generated with immunoSEQ multiplex PCR, while TCRdb's copy carries only in-frame clones and drops some. In the table there are around 63,000 clones, approximately 87% of which are singletons. Sample: peripheral blood. The receptors were gathered from a woman aged 55-69 years with acute or convalescent COVID-19.

This clone came up a few times. The V and J genes are TRBV7-8 and TRBJ1-1; no clear D. Trimming took off 7 bases at V and 1 base at J, with 22 bases between the two ends. The CDR3 runs to 17 residues. CDR1 and CDR2 (germline): SGHVS, FQNEAQ. The CDR3 is CASTRSLRVAENTEAFF. CDR3 coding DNA: TGTGCCAGCACACGGAGCTTGAGGGTCGCGGAGAACACTGAAGCTTTCTTT.

The J gene is TRBJ2-1, the V gene TRBV7-9; TRBD2 is a possible D gene (6 bases). The CDR3 has 15 residues. Germline V gives CDR1 SEHNR, CDR2 FQNEAQ (reference sequence). V was cut by 1 base and J by 2 bases, with 9 bases left in between. CDR3 bases: TGTGCCAGCAGCTTAGTCGGCGGGACCTACAATGAGCAGTTCTTC. It codes for CASSLVGGTYNEQFF.

The V and J genes are TRBV2 and TRBJ1-3; D remains unclear. The length of the CDR3 is 16 residues. Germline lookup yields CDR1 SNHLY and CDR2 FYNNEI. The ends were cut back, 0 bases at V and 0 bases at J, with 9 bases in the middle. The CDR3 sequence: CASSEARSRSGNTIYF. The CDR3 DNA reads TGTGCCAGCAGTGAAGCGAGAAGCCGCTCTGGAAACACCATATATTTT.